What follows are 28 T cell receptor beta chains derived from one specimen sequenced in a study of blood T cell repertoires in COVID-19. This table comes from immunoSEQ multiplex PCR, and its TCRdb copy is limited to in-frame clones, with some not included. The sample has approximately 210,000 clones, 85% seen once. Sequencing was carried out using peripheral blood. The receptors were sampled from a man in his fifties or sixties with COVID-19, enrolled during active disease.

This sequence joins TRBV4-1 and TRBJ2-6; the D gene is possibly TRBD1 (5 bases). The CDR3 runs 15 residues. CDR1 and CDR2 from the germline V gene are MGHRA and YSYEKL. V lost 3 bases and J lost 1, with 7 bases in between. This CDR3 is CASSHAGSGANVLTF. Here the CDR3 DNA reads TGCGCCAGCAGCCACGCAGGGTCTGGGGCCAACGTCCTGACTTTC.

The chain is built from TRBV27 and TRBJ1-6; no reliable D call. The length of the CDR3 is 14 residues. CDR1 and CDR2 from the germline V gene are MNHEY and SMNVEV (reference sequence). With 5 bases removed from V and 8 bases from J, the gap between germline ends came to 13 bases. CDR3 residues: CASSNRIQYSPLHF. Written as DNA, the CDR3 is TGTGCCAGCAGTAACCGCATACAGTATTCACCCCTCCACTTT.

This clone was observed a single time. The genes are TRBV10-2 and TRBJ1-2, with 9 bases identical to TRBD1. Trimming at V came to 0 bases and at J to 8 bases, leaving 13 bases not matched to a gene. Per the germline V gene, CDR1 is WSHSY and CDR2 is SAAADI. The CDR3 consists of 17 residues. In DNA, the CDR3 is TGCGCCAGCAGTGAGTCGATAAAAGGTCGGACAGGGGAAGGCTACACCTTC. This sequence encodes CASSESIKGRTGEGYTF.

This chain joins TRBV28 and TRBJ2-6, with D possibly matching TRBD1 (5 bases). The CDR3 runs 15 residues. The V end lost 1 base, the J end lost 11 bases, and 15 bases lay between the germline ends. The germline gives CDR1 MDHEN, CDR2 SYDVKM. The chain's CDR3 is CASSLFGQGLHVLTF. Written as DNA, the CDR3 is TGTGCCAGCAGTTTATTTGGGCAGGGCTTACACGTCCTGACTTTC. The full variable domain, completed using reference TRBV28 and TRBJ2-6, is DVKVTQSSRYLVKRTGEKVFLECVQDMDHENMFWYRQDPGLGLRLIYFSYDVKMKEKGDIPEGYSVSREKKERFSLILESASTNQTSMYLCASSLFGQGLHVLTFGAGSRLTVL.

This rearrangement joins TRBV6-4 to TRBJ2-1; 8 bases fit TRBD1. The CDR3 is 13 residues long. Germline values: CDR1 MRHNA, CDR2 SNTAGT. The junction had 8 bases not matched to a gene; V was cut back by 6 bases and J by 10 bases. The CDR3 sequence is CASSPQGQGEQFF. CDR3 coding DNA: TGTGCCAGCAGCCCCCAAGGACAGGGAGAGCAGTTCTTC.

The CDR3 is CASSHQPTEAFF. The CDR3 nucleotides read TGTGCCAGCAGCCACCAACCCACAGAGGCTTTCTTT. The gene calls are TRBV3-1 (or the pseudogene TRBV3-2) and TRBJ1-1, with D unresolved. The germline V and J ends were trimmed by 3 bases and 11 bases, with 13 bases remaining between them. The germline V gene has CDR1 LGHDT and CDR2 YNNKEL (reference sequence). CDR3 length: 12 amino acids.

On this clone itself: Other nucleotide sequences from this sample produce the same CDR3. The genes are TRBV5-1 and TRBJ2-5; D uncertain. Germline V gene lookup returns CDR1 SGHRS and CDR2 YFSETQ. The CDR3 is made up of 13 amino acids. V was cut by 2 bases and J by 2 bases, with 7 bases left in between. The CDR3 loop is CASSLAQQETQYF. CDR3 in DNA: TGCGCCAGCAGCTTAGCCCAACAAGAGACCCAGTACTTC.

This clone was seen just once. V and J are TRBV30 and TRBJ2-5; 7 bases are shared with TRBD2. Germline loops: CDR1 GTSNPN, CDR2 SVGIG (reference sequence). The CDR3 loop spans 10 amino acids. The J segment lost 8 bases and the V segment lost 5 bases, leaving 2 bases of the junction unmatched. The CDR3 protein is CAWSGGTQYF. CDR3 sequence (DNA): TGTGCCTGGTCGGGGGGAACCCAGTACTTC.

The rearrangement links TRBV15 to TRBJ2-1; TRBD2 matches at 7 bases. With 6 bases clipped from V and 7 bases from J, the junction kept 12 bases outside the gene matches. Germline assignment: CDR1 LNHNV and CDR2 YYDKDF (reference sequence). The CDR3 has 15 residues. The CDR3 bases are TGTGCCACCAGGGGAGGGCAGGGAGGTAGGAATGAGCAGTTCTTC. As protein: CATRGGQGGRNEQFF.

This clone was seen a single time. Here the CDR3 reads CASSARGNEKLFF. The CDR3 DNA reads as TGTGCCAGCAGTGCCCGGGGTAATGAAAAACTGTTTTTT. The chain couples TRBV3-1 (or the pseudogene TRBV3-2) to TRBJ1-4; D uncertain. This CDR3 has 13 residues. V dropped 6 bases and J dropped 4 bases, with 9 bases sitting between them. Germline V lookup: CDR1 LGHDT, CDR2 YNNKEL (reference sequence).

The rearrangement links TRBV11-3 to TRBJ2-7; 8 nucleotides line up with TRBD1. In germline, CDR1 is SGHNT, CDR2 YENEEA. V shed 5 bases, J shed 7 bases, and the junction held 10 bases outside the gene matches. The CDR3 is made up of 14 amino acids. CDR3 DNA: TGTGCCAGCAGCATGCAGGGGGCGTCGAAGGAGCAGTACTTC. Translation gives CASSMQGASKEQYF.

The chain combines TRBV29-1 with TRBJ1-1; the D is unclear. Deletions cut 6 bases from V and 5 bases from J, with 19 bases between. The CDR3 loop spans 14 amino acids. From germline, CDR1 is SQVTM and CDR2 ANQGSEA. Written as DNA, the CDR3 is TGCAGCGTCGAGACTAGGCTGACTGGGACTGAAGCTTTCTTT. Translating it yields CSVETRLTGTEAFF.

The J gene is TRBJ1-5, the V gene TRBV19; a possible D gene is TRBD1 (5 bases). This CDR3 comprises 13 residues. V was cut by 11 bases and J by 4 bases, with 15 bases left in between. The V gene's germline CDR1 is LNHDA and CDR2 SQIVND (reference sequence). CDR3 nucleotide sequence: TGTGCCGCCGGGGGGACGGGAAATCAGCCCCAGCATTTT. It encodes CAAGGTGNQPQHF.

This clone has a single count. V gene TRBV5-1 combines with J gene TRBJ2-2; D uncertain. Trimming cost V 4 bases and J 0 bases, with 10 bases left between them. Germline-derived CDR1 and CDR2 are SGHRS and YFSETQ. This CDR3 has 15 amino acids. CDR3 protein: CASSPIAANTGELFF. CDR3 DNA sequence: TGCGCCAGCAGCCCGATCGCGGCGAACACCGGGGAGCTGTTTTTT. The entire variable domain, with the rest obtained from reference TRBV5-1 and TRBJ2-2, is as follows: KAGVTQTPRYLIKTRGQQVTLSCSPISGHRSVSWYQQTPGQGLQFLFEYFSETQRNKGNFPGRFSGRQFSNSRSEMNVSTLELGDSALYLCASSPIAANTGELFFGEGSRLTVL.

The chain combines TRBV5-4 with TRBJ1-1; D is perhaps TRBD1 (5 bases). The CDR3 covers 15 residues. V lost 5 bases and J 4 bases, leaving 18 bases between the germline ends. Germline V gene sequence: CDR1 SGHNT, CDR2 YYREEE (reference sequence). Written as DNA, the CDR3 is TGTGCCAGCAGGTGGGTGGGGGGAGGTAGCACTGAAGCTTTCTTT. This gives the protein CASRWVGGGSTEAFF.

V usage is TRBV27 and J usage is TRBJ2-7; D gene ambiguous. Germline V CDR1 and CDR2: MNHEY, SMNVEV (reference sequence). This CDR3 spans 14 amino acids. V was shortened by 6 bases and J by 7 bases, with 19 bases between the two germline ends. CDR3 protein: CASRATLPALEQYF. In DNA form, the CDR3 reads TGTGCCAGCAGAGCGACGTTGCCGGCTCTGGAGCAGTACTTC.

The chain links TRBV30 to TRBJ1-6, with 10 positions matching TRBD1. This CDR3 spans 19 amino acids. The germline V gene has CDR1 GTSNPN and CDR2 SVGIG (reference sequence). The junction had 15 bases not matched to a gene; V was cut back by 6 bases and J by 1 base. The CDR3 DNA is TGTGCCTGCCCGACGGGCGGGACAGGGGTTAATTCCTATAATTCACCCCTCCACTTT. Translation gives CACPTGGTGVNSYNSPLHF.

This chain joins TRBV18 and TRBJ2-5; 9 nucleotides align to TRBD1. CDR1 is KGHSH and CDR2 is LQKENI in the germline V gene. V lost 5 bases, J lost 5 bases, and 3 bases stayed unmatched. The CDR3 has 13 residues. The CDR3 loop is CASSRTGEETQYF. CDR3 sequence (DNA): TGTGCCAGCTCAAGGACAGGGGAGGAGACCCAGTACTTC.

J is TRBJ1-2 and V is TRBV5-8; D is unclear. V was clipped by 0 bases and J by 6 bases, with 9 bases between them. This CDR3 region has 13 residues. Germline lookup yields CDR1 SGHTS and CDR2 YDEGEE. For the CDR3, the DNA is TGTGCCAGCAGCTTGGTGGTGGCACATGGCTACACCTTC. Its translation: CASSLVVAHGYTF. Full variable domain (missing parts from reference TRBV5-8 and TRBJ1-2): EAGVTQSPTHLIKTRGQQATLRCSPISGHTSVYWYQQALGLGLQFLLWYDEGEERNRGNFPPRFSGRQFPNYSSELNVNALELEDSALYLCASSLVVAHGYTFGSGTRLTVV.

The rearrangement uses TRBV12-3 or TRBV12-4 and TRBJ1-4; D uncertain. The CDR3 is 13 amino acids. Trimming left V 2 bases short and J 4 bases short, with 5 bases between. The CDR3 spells CASSLQINEKLFF. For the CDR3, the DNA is TGTGCCAGCAGTTTACAGATTAATGAAAAACTGTTTTTT.

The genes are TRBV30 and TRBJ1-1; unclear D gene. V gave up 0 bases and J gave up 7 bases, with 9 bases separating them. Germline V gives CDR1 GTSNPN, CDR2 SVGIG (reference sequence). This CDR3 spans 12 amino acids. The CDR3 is CAWSVVALEAFF. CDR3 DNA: TGTGCCTGGAGTGTCGTAGCCCTTGAAGCTTTCTTT.

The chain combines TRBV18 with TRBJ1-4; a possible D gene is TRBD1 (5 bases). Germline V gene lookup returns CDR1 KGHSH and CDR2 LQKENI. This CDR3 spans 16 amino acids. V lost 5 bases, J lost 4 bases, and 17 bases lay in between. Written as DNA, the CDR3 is TGTGCCAGCTCATCGTCCTTACGGGGGATTAATGAAAAACTGTTTTTT. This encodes CASSSSLRGINEKLFF.

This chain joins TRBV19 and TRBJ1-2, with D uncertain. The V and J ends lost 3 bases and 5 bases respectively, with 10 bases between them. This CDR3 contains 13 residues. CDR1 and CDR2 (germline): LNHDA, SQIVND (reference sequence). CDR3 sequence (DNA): TGTGCCAGTAGTATGCCGGGCGGGTATGGCTACACCTTC. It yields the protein CASSMPGGYGYTF. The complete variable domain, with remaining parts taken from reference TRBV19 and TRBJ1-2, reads DGGITQSPKYLFRKEGQNVTLSCEQNLNHDAMYWYRQDPGQGLRLIYYSQIVNDFQKGDIAEGYSVSREKKESFPLTVTSAQKNPTAFYLCASSMPGGYGYTFGSGTRLTVV.

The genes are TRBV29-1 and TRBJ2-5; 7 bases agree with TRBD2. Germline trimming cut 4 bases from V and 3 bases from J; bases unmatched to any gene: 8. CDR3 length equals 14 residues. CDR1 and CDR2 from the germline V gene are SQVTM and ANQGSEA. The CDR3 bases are TGCAGCGTTGGTAAAGGTGGGGGGGAAGAGACCCAGTACTTC. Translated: CSVGKGGGEETQYF.

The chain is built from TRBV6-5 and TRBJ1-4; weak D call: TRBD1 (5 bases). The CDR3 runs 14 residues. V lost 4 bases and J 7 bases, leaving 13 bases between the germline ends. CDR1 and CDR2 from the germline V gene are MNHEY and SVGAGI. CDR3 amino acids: CASSFQGLGEKLFF. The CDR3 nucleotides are TGTGCCAGCAGTTTCCAGGGTTTAGGTGAAAAACTGTTTTTT.

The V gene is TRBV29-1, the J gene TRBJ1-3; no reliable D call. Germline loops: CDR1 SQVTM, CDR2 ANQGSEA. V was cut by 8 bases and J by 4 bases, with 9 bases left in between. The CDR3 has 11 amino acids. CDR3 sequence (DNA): TGCAGCACCAATCAGGGAAACACCATATATTTT. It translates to CSTNQGNTIYF.

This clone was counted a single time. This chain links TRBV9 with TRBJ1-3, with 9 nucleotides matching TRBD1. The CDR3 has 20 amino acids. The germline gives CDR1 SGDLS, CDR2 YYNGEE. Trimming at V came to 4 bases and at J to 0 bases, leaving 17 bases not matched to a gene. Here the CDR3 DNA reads TGTGCCAGCAGCCCCTACCCCATGGGACAGGGCCCCGGCTCTGGAAACACCATATATTTT. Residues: CASSPYPMGQGPGSGNTIYF.

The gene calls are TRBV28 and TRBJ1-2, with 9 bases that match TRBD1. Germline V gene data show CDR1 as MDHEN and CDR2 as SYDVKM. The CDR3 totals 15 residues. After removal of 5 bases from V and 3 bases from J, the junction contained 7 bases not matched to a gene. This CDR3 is CASSPRGTGYYGYTF. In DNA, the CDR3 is TGTGCCAGCAGTCCTCGCGGGACAGGGTACTATGGCTACACCTTC.